The clone carrying this T cell receptor (beta chain) was seen ten or more times. This sample was taken from a study of CD8 T cells in ankylosing spondylitis. In TCRdb, the 5' RACE reads were re-called with MiXCR into one record per CDR3 protein. The table records about 240,000 distinct CDR3 sequences, around 7.8% of them present only once. This TCR derives from a male donor with ankylosing spondylitis or in good health (not recorded which). Sequences were obtained from blood, either unsorted or a sorted T cell fraction (not recorded which).

The CDR3 region has the DNA TGCAGTGCTAGAGTAGGGGCTAGCGGGCACGAGCAGTACTTC. The encoded protein is CSARVGASGHEQYF. This chain connects TRBV20-1 to TRBJ2-7, with 8 bases identical to TRBD2. With V trimmed by 1 base and J by 5 bases, 7 bases remained unmatched. This CDR3 has 14 residues. Per germline, CDR1 DFQATT and CDR2 SNEGSKA (reference sequence).